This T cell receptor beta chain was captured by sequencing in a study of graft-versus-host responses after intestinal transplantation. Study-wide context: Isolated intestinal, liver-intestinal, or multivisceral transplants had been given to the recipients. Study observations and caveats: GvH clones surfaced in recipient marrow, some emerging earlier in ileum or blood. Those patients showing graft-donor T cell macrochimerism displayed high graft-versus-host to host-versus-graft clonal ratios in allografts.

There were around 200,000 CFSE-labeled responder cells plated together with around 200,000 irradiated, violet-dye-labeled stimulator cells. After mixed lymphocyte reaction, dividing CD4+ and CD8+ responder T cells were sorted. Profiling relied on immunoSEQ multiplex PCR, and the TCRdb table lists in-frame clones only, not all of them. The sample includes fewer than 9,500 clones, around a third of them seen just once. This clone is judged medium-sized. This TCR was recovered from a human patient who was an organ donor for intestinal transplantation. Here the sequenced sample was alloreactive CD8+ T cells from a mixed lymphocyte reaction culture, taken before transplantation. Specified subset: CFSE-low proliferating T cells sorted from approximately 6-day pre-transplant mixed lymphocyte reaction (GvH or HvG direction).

The CDR3 region has the DNA TGTGCCAGCAGCCCCGGACTAGCGCTTAGCACAGATACGCAGTATTTT. Protein: CASSPGLALSTDTQYF. The chain has TRBV7-3 and TRBJ2-3, with 9 bases identical to TRBD2. Trimming removed 5 bases from V and 0 bases from J; junction bases left unmatched: 6. Per germline, CDR1 SGHTA and CDR2 FQGTGA. This CDR3 contains 16 residues.